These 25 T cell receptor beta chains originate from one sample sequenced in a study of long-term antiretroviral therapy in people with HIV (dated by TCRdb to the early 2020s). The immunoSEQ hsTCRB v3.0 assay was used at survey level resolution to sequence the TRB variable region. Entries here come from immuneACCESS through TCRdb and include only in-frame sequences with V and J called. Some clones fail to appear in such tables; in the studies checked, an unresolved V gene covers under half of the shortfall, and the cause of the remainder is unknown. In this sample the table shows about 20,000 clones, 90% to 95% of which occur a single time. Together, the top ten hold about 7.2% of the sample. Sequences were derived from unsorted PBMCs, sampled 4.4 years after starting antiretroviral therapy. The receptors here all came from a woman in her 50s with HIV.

Here the CDR3 DNA reads TGTGCCAGTAGTGTTACAGTCTCTGGGGCCAACGTCCTGACTTTC. Translated, it gives CASSVTVSGANVLTF. The gene calls are TRBV19 and TRBJ2-6; D not certain. This CDR3 contains 15 residues. V dropped 5 bases and J dropped 0 bases, with 8 bases sitting between them. Germline lookup yields CDR1 LNHDA and CDR2 SQIVND (reference sequence).

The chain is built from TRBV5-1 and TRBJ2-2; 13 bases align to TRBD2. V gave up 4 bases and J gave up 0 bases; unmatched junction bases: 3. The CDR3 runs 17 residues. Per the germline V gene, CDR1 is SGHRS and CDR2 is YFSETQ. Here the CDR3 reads CASSQTSGGANTGELFF. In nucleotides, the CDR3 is TGCGCCAGCAGCCAAACTAGCGGGGGGGCGAACACCGGGGAGCTGTTTTTT.

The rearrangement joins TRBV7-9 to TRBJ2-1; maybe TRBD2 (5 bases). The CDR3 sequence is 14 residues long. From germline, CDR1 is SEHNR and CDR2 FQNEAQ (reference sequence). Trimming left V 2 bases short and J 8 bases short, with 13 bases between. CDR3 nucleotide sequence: TGTGCCAGCAGCTTAATCCTAGCTAGGGATGAGCAGTTCTTC. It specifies CASSLILARDEQFF.

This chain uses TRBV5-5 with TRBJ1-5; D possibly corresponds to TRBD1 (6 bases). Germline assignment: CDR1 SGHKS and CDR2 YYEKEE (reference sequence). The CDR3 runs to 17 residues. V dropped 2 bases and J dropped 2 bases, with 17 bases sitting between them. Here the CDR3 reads CASSFSYRVDGNQPQHF. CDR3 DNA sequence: TGTGCCAGCAGCTTTTCATACAGGGTGGACGGCAATCAGCCCCAGCATTTT.

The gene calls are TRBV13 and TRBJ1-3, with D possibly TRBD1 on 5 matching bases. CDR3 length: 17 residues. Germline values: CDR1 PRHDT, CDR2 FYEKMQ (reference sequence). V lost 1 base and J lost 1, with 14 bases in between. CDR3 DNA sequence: TGTGCCAGCAGCTTAGTACGGGACCTAAGGTCTGGAAACACCATATATTTT. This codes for CASSLVRDLRSGNTIYF.

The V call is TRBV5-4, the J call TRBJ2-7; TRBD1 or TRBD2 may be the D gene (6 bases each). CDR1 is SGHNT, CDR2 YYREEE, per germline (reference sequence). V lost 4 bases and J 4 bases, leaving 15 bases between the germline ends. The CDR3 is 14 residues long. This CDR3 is CASSPRGEPYEQYF. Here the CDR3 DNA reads TGTGCCAGCAGCCCGAGGGGGGAACCGTACGAGCAGTACTTC.

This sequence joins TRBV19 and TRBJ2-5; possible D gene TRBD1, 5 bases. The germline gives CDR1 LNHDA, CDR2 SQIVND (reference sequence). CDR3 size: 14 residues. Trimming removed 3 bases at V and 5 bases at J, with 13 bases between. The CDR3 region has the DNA TGTGCCAGTAGTATCTTAGGGCCAGGGGAGACCCAGTACTTC. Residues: CASSILGPGETQYF.

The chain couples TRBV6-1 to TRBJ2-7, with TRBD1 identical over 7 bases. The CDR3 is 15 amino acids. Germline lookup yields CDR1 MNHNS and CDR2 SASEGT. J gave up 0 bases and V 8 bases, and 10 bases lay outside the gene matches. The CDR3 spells CASVVQGFGSYEQYF. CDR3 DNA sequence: TGTGCCAGCGTTGTACAGGGGTTCGGCTCCTACGAGCAGTACTTC.

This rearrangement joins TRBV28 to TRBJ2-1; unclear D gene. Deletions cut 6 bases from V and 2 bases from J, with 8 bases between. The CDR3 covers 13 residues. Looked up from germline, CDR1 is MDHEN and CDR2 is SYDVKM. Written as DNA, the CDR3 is TGTGCCAGCAGGCCACCGGCCTACAATGAGCAGTTCTTC. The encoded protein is CASRPPAYNEQFF.

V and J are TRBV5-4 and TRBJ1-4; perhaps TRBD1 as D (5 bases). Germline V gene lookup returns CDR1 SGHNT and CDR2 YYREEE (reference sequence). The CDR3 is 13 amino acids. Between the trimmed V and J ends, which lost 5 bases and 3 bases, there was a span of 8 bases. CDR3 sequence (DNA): TGTGCCAGCAGGAGGGGAGCTAATGAAAAACTGTTTTTT. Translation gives CASRRGANEKLFF.

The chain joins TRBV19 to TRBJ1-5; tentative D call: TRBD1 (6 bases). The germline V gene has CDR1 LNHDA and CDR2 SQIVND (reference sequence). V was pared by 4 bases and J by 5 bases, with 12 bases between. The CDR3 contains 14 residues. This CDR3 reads CASSTGKGDQPQHF. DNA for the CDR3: TGTGCCAGTAGTACAGGGAAGGGGGATCAGCCCCAGCATTTT.

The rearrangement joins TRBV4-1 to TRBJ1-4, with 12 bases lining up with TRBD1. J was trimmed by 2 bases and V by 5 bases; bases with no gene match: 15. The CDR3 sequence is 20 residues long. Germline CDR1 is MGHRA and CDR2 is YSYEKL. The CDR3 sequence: CASSFRPPGQGAGTNEKLFF. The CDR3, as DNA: TGCGCCAGCAGCTTTCGCCCTCCGGGACAGGGGGCCGGGACTAATGAAAAACTGTTTTTT.

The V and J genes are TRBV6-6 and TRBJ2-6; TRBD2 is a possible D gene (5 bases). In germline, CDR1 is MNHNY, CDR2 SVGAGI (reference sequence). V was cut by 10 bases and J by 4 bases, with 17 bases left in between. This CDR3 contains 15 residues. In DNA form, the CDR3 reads TGTGCCACCGTCCCATCGACGGGGGGGGCCAACGTCCTGACTTTC. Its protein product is CATVPSTGGANVLTF.

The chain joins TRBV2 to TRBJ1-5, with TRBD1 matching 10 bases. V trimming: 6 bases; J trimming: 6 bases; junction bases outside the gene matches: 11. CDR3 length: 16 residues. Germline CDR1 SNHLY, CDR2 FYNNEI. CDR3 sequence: CASRPSSGQGTQPQHF. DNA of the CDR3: TGTGCCAGCAGGCCCTCATCGGGACAGGGGACTCAGCCCCAGCATTTT.

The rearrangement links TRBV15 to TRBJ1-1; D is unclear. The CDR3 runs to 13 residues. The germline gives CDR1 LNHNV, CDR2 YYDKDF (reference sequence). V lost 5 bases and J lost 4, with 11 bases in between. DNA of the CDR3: TGTGCCACCAGCTCTCGACCGAGCACTGAAGCTTTCTTT. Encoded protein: CATSSRPSTEAFF.

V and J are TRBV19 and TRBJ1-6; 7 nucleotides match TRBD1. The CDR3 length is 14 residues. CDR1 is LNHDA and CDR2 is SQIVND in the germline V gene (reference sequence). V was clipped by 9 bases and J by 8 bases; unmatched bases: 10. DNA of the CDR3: TGTGCCAGCTGCGAGACAGGGCAAGATTCACCCCTCCACTTT. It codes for CASCETGQDSPLHF.

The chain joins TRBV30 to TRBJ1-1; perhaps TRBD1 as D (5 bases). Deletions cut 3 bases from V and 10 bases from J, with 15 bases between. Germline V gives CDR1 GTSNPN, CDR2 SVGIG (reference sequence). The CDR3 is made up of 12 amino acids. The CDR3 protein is CAWSRPGGTAFF. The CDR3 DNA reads TGTGCCTGGAGCAGGCCCGGCGGGACAGCTTTCTTT. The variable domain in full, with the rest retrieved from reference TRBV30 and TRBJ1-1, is SQTIHQWPATLVQPVGSPLSLECTVEGTSNPNLYWYRQAAGRGLQLLFYSVGIGQISSEVPQNLSASRPQDRQFILSSKKLLLSDSGFYLCAWSRPGGTAFFGQGTRLTVV.

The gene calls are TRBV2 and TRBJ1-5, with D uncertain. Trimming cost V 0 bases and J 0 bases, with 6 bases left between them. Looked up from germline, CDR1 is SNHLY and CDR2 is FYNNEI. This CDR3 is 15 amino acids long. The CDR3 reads CASSEARGSNQPQHF. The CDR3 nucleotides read TGTGCCAGCAGTGAAGCGCGGGGTAGCAATCAGCCCCAGCATTTT. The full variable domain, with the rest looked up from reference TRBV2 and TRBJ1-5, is EPEVTQTPSHQVTQMGQEVILRCVPISNHLYFYWYRQILGQKVEFLVSFYNNEISEKSEIFDDQFSVERPDGSNFTLKIRSTKLEDSAMYFCASSEARGSNQPQHFGDGTRLSIL.

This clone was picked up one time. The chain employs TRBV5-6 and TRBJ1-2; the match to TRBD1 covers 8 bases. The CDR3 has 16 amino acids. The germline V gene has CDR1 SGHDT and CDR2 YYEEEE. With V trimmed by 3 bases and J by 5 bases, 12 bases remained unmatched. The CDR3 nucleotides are TGTGCCAGCAGCTCTTTCAGGGGGCGGAATGAATATGGCTACACCTTC. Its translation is CASSSFRGRNEYGYTF. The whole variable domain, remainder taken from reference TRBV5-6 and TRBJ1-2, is DAGVTQSPTHLIKTRGQQVTLRCSPKSGHDTVSWYQQALGQGPQFIFQYYEEEERQRGNFPDRFSGHQFPNYSSELNVNALLLGDSALYLCASSSFRGRNEYGYTFGSGTRLTVV.

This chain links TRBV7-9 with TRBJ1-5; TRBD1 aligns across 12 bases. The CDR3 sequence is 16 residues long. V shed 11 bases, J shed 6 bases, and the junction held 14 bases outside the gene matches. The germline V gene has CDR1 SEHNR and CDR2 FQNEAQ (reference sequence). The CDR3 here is CAECPRDRGLIQPQHF. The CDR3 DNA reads TGTGCCGAGTGCCCAAGGGACAGGGGGCTGATTCAGCCCCAGCATTTT.

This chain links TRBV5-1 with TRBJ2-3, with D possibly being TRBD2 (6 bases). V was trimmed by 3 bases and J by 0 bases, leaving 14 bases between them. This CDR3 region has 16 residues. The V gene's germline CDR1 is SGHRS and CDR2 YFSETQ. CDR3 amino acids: CASSSDGGVSTDTQYF. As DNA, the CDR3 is TGCGCCAGCAGCTCAGACGGAGGGGTTAGCACAGATACGCAGTATTTT.

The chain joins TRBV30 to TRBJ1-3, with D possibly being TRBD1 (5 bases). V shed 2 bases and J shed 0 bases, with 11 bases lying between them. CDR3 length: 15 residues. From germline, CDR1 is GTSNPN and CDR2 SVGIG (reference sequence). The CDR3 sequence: CAWSMGLSSGNTIYF. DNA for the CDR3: TGTGCCTGGAGTATGGGGCTAAGCTCTGGAAACACCATATATTTT.

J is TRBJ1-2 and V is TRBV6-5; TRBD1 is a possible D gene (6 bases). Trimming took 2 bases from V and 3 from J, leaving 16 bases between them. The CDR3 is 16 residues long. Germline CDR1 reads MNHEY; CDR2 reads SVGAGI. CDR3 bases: TGTGCCAGCAGTTACGATGGGGGCGCCTGGGACTATGGCTACACCTTC. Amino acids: CASSYDGGAWDYGYTF.

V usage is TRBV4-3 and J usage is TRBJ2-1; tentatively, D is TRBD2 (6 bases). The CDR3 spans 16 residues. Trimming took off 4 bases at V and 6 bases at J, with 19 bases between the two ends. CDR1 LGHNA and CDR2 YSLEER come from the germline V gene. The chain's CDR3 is CASSPSGTGGGNEQFF. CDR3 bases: TGCGCCAGCAGCCCGAGCGGAACCGGGGGAGGCAATGAGCAGTTCTTC.

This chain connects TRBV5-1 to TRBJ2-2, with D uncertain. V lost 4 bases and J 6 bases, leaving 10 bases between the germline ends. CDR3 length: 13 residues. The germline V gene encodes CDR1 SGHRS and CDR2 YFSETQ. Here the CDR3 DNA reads TGCGCCAGCAGCCCCAGGATGCCCGGGGAGCTGTTTTTT. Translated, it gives CASSPRMPGELFF.